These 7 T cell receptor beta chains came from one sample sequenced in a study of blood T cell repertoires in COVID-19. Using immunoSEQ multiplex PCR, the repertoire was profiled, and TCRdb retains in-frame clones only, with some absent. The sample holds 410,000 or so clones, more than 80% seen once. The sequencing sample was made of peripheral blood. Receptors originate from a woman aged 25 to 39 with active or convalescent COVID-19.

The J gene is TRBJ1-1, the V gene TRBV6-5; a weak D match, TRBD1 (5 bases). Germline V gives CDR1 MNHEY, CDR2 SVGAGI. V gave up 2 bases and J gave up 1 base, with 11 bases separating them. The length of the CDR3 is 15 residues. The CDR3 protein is CASSYEDSPNTEAFF. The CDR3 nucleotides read TGTGCCAGCAGTTACGAAGACAGCCCGAACACTGAAGCTTTCTTT.

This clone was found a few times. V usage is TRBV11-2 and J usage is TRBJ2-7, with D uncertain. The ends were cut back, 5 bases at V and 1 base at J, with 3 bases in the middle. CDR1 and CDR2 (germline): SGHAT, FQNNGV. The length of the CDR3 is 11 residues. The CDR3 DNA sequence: TGTGCCAGCAGCCAATCCTACGAGCAGTACTTC. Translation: CASSQSYEQYF.

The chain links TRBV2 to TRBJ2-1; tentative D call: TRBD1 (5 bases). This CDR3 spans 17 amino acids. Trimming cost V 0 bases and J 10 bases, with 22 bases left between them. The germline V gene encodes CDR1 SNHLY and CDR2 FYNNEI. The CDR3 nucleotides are TGTGCCAGCAGTGAAGCAGGGATAGGCTGGGGCAGCCTCGAGCAGTTCTTC. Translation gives CASSEAGIGWGSLEQFF.

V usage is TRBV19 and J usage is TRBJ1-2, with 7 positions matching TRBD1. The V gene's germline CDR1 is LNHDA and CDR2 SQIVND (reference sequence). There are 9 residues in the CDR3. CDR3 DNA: TGTCAGGGGACAGCCCGTTGCACCTTC. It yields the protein CQGTARCTF.

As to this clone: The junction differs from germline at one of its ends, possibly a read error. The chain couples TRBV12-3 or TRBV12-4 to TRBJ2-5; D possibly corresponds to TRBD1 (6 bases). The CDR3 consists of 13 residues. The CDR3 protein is CASKIQGQGTQYF. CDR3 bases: TGTGCCAGCAAAATACAGGGACAAGGGACCCAGTACTTC.

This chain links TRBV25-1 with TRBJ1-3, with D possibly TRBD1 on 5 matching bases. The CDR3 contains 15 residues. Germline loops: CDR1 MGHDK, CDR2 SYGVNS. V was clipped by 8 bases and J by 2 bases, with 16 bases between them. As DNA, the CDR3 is TGTGCCAGCTCTTCAATGGGAGGGGCTGGAAACACCATATATTTT. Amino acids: CASSSMGGAGNTIYF.

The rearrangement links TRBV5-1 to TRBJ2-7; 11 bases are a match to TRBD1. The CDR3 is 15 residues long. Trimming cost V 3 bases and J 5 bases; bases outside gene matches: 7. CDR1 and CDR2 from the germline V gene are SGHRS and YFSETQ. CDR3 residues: CASSSGTGGSNEQYF. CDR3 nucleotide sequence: TGCGCCAGCAGCTCAGGGACAGGGGGTAGTAACGAGCAGTACTTC.